The 11 T cell receptor beta chains below all came from one sample that was sequenced in a study of vaccination and CD4 T cells after COVID-19. Their cognate antigens are unknown. Specified treatment: approximately 11-day PBMC culture with coronavirus spike peptide pools or control peptides (ViraFEST assay). Collection of the unexposed donor's CD4+ T cells took place before the COVID-19 pandemic (2011-2018). Cultured CD4+ T cells had their DNA profiled by the Oncomine TCR Beta short-read assay. TCRdb itself ran the PCR reads through MiXCR, one entry per CDR3 protein. The table has roughly 4,800 distinct CDR3 sequences, roughly 60% seen once; the top ten hold more than 35%. The sequenced material came from CD4+ T cells from blood, cultured in vitro. All receptors come from a human donor in good health.

CDR3 loop: CASSNGAFNSPLHF. For the CDR3, the DNA is TGTGCCAGCAGTAACGGAGCTTTTAATTCACCCCTCCACTTT. This sequence joins TRBV6-2 or TRBV6-3 and TRBJ1-6; no firm D call. Deletions cut 5 bases from V and 6 bases from J, with 11 bases between. Germline-derived CDR1 and CDR2 are MNHEY and SVGEGT. CDR3 length: 14 amino acids.

The chain carries TRBV19 and TRBJ1-2, with a possible D match to TRBD1 (5 bases). V was clipped by 5 bases and J by 0 bases, with 22 bases between them. CDR1 and CDR2 from the germline V gene are LNHDA and SQIVND (reference sequence). The CDR3 totals 18 residues. The CDR3 region is CASSPRRVGRLANYGYTF. In nucleotides, the CDR3 is TGTGCCAGTAGTCCTCGAAGAGTGGGACGCCTAGCTAACTATGGCTACACCTTC.

CDR3 sequence reads: CASSPTRQGARTEAFF. The CDR3 DNA sequence: TGCGCCAGCAGCCCGACCCGACAGGGGGCTCGCACTGAAGCTTTCTTT. The genes are TRBV5-1 and TRBJ1-1; 10 bases match TRBD1. Germline trimming cut 4 bases from V and 4 bases from J; bases unmatched to any gene: 10. Germline V gene data show CDR1 as SGHRS and CDR2 as YFSETQ. The CDR3 has 16 residues.

This sequence joins TRBV24-1 and TRBJ2-5; 8 bases map to TRBD1. Trimming removed 5 bases from V and 4 bases from J; junction bases left unmatched: 11. The V gene's germline CDR1 is KGHDR and CDR2 SFDVKD. This CDR3 contains 16 residues. Written as DNA, the CDR3 is TGTGCCACCAGTGCGGCTTTCACAGGGGGTTTAGAGACCCAGTACTTC. It yields the protein CATSAAFTGGLETQYF.

The gene calls are TRBV11-2 and TRBJ1-5; D gene unclear. The CDR3 covers 15 residues. Per the germline V gene, CDR1 is SGHAT and CDR2 is FQNNGV. Trimming cost V 0 bases and J 1 base, with 7 bases left between them. This CDR3 is CASSLDLTSNQPQHF. CDR3 nucleotides: TGTGCCAGCAGCTTAGATCTAACGAGCAATCAGCCCCAGCATTTT.

Only a few counts were recorded for this clonotype. The V gene is TRBV5-8, the J gene TRBJ1-2; D call uncertain. CDR3 length: 16 residues. V was pared by 1 base and J by 3 bases, with 16 bases between. Per the germline V gene, CDR1 is SGHTS and CDR2 is YDEGEE. This chain's CDR3 is CASSLLTRAQDYGYTF. For the CDR3, the DNA is TGTGCCAGCAGCTTGTTAACCCGGGCCCAGGACTATGGCTACACCTTC.

The V gene is TRBV6-2 or TRBV6-3, the J gene TRBJ1-5, with D possibly being TRBD1 (5 bases). CDR1 is MNHEY and CDR2 is SVGEGT in the germline V gene. Trimming shortened V by 5 bases and J by 0 bases, and 17 bases separated the two germline ends. The length of the CDR3 is 17 residues. The chain's CDR3 is CASSHWGRYYSNQPQHF. CDR3 sequence (DNA): TGTGCCAGCAGTCACTGGGGACGGTACTATAGCAATCAGCCCCAGCATTTT.

In nucleotides, the CDR3 is TGTGCCAGCAGAGGGACAGGGGGCTTGACTGCCTATGGCTACACCTTC. Amino acid sequence: CASRGTGGLTAYGYTF. The chain joins TRBV6-1 to TRBJ1-2; 12 positions match TRBD1. The CDR3 has 16 residues. CDR1 is MNHNS and CDR2 is SASEGT in the germline V gene. V gave up 6 bases and J gave up 4 bases; unmatched junction bases: 9.

This clonotype was seen only a few times. The chain has TRBV6-1 and TRBJ1-4; D gene ambiguous. V gave up 5 bases and J gave up 15 bases, with 16 bases separating them. Looked up from germline, CDR1 is MNHNS and CDR2 is SASEGT. The CDR3 consists of 12 residues. Here the CDR3 reads CASSPSRERLFF. CDR3 nucleotide sequence: TGTGCCAGCAGTCCCTCCCGGGAAAGGTTGTTTTTT.

This clonotype was detected only once. This rearrangement joins TRBV6-4 to TRBJ2-2; D gene ambiguous. Trimming shortened V by 2 bases and J by 6 bases, and 10 bases separated the two germline ends. Per germline, CDR1 MRHNA and CDR2 SNTAGT. The CDR3 totals 14 residues. The CDR3: CASSDGQSAGELFF. In DNA form, the CDR3 reads TGTGCCAGCAGTGACGGGCAATCAGCCGGGGAGCTGTTTTTT.

V is TRBV6-1 and J is TRBJ1-2, with a weak D call TRBD1 (6 bases). The CDR3 is 15 residues long. The ends were cut back, 5 bases at V and 4 bases at J, with 17 bases in the middle. Germline loops: CDR1 MNHNS, CDR2 SASEGT. The CDR3 sequence is CASSPPRSGVYGYTF. The DNA of the CDR3 is TGTGCCAGCAGTCCTCCCCGGTCAGGGGTCTATGGCTACACCTTC.